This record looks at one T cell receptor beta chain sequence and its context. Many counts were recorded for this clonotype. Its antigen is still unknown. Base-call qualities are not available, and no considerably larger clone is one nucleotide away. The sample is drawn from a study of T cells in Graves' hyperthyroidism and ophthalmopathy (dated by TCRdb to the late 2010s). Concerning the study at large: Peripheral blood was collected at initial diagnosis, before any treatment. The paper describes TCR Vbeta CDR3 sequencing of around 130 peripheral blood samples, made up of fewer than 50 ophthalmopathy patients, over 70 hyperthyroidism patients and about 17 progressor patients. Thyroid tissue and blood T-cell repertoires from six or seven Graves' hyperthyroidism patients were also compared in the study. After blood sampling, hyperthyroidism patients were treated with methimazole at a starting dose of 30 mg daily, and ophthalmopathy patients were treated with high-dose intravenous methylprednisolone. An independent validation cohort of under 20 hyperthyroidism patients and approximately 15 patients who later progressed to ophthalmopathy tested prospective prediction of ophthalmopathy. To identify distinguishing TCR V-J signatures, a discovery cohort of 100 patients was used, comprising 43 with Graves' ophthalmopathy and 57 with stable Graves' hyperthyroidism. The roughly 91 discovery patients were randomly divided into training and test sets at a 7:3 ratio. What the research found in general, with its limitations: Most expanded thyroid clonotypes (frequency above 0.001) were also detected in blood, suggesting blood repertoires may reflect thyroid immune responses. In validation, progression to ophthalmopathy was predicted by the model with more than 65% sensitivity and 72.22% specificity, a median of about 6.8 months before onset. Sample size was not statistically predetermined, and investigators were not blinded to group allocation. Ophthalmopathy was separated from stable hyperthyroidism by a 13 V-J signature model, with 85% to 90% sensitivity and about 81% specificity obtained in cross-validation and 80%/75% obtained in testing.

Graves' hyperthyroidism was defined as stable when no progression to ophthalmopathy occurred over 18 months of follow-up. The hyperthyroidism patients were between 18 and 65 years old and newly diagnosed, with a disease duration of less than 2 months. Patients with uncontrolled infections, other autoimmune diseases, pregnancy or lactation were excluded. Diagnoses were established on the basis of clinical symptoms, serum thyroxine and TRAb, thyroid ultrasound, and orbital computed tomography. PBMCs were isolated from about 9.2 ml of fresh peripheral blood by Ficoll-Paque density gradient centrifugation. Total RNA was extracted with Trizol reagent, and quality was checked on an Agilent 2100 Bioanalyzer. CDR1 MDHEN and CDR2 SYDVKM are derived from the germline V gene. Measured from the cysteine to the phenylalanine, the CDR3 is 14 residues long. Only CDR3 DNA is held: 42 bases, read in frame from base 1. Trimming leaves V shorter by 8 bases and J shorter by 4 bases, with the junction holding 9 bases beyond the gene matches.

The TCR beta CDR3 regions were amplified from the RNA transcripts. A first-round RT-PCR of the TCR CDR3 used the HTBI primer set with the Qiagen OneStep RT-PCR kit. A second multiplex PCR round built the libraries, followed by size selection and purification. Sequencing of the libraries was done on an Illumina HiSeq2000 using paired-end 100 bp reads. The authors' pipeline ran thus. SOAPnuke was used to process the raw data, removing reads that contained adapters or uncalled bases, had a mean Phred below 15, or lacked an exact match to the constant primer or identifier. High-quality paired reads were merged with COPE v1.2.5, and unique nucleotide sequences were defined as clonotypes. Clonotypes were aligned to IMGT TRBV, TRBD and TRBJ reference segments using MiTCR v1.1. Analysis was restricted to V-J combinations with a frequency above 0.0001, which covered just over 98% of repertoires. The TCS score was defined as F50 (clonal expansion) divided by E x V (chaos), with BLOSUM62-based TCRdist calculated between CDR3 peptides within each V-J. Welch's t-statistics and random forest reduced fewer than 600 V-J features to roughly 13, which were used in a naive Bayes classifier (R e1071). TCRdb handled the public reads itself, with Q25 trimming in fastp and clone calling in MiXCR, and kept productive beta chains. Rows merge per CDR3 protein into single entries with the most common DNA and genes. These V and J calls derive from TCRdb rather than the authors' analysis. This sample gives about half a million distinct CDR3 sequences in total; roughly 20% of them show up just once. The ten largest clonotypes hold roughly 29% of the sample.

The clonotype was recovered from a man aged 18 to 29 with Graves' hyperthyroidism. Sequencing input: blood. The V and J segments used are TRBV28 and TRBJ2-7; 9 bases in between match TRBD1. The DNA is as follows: TGTGCCAGCGGCGCCGGGACAGGGCTTTACGAGCAGTACTTC. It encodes CASGAGTGLYEQYF.